This T cell receptor beta chain comes out of a study of T-cell reconstitution after alpha-beta-depleted transplantation in children (dated by TCRdb to about 2016). For the study in its entirety: Using TCR repertoire profiling, the study followed T-cell immune reconstitution in a quantitative way in children after TCRalphabeta/CD19-depleted allogeneic hematopoietic cell transplantation.

The CDR3 holds 13 amino acids from the cysteine to the phenylalanine. Only CDR3 DNA is held: 39 bases, read in frame from base 1. V and J lose 5 bases and 4 bases, and a span of 11 bases separates them. According to the germline V gene (reference sequence), CDR1 reads SSHAT and CDR2 reads FNYEAQ. The research as a whole found: Apparently early alphabetaT-cell count recovery about two months after transplant reportedly relied on only several hundred rapidly expanded clones derived from non-depleted graft cells. Over subsequent months, a decline in hyperexpanded clone frequencies was noted, and after one year, T-cell counts and TCRbeta diversity were mostly ascribed to newly produced T cells. The high TCRbeta diversity at day 60 in some patients was ascribed to recipient T cells and intrathymic progenitors that had survived conditioning.

The library was made by PCR. Sequenced using an Illumina HiSeq 2500. Molecular barcoding was employed in the preparation of TCR libraries, with unique molecular identifiers being used to normalize TCRbeta repertoire quantification. In TCRdb, the public reads were trimmed at Q25 with fastp and aligned with MiXCR, with productive beta chains retained. Merged by CDR3 protein, the rows form single entries marked with the most common genes and DNA. In this sample the table shows about 980,000 distinct CDR3 sequences, around 30% of which occur a single time. Roughly 27% of the sample is in the top ten clones. This clonotype has at least ten counts. Its antigen remains undetermined. Base qualities are missing; no much larger clone stands one base away. Per the publication, the treatment or condition label means: allogeneic hematopoietic cell transplantation with graft depleted of TCRalphabeta T cells and CD19 B cells. Transplant recipients were children who received TCRalphabeta/CD19-depleted allogeneic hematopoietic cell grafts.

Recombination joined TRBV7-7 with TRBJ1-1; no D gene is confidently identified. This clonotype was sampled from a boy under two years old who had a stem cell transplant for SCID, so the T cells may come from the graft donor. The sequenced sample was PBMCs, mostly from graft donor cells, obtained 360 days after TCRalphabeta/CD19-depleted stem cell transplant. The nucleotide sequence reads TGTGCCAGCAGCGTGGCGCGAGGCACTGAAGCTTTCTTT. The encoded protein is CASSVARGTEAFF.